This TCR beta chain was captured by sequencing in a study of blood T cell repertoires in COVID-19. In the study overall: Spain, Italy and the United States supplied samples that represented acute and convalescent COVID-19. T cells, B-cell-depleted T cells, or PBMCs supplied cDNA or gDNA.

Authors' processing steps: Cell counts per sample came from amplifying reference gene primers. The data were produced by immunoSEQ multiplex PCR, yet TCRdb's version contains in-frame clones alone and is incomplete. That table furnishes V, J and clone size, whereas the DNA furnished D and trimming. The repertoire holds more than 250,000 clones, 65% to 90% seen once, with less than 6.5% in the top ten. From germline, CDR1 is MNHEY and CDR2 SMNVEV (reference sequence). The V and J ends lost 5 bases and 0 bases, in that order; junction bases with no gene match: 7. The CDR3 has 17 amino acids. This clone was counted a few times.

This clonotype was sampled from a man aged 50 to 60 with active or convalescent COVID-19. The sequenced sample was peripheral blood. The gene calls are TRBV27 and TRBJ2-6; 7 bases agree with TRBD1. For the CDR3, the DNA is TGTGCCAGCAGTAAACTGACAGGGATCTCTGGGGCCAACGTCCTGACTTTC. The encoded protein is CASSKLTGISGANVLTF.